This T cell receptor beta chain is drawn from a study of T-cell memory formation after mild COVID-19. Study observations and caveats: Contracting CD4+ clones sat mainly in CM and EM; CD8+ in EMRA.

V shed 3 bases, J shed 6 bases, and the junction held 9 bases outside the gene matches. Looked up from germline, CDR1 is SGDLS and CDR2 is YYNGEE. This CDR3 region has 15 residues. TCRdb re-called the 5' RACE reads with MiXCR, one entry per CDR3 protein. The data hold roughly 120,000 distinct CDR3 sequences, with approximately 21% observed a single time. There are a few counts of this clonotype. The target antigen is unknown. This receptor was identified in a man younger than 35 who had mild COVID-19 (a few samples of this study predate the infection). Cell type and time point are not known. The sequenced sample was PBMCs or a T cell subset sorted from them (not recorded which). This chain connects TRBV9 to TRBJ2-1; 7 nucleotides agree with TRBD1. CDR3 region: CASSADRAGFNEQFF. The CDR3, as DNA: TGTGCCAGCAGCGCAGACAGGGCCGGTTTCAATGAGCAGTTCTTC.